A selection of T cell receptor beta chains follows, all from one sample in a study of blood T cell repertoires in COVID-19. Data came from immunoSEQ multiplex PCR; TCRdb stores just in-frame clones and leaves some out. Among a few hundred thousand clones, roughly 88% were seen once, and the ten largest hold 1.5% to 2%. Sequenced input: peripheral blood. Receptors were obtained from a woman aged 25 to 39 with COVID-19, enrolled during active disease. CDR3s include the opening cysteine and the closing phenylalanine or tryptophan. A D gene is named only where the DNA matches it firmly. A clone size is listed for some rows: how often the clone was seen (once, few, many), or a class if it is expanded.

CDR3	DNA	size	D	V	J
CASSLVRGNYEQYF	TGTGCCAGCAGCTTAGTCAGGGGGAATTACGAGCAGTACTTC	NA	TRBD1	TRBV11-3	TRBJ2-7
CASITTGGEAFF	TGCGCCAGCATTACGACAGGGGGTGAAGCTTTCTTT	NA	TRBD1	TRBV5-1	TRBJ1-1
CASSPDIRNTEAFF	TGTGCCAGCAGTCCGGACATACGGAACACTGAAGCTTTCTTT	NA	NA	TRBV6-5	TRBJ1-1
CASSRTRTDTQYF	TGTGCCAGCAGCCGGACTAGAACAGATACGCAGTATTTT	NA	TRBD2	TRBV11-2	TRBJ2-3
CASSQNKFDNEQYF	TGCGCCAGCAGCCAAAACAAGTTCGATAACGAGCAGTACTTC	NA	NA	TRBV4-3	TRBJ2-7
CASKTARNQPQHF	TGTGCCAGCAAGACAGCCCGAAATCAGCCCCAGCATTTT	NA	NA	TRBV2	TRBJ1-5
CASSSRTGGHGTEAFF	TGCGCCAGCAGCTCCAGGACAGGGGGACACGGCACTGAAGCTTTCTTT	NA	TRBD1	TRBV5-1	TRBJ1-1
CASSNRVPQPQHF	TGTGCCAGCAGCAACAGGGTCCCCCAGCCCCAGCATTTT	NA	NA	TRBV12-3/TRBV12-4	TRBJ1-5
CASRRGGNSPLHF	TGTGCCAGCAGACGGGGGGGGAATTCACCCCTCCACTTT	NA	NA	TRBV2	TRBJ1-6
CASSRDRRTDTQYF	TGTGCCAGCAGCCGGGACAGGAGGACAGATACGCAGTATTTT	NA	TRBD1	TRBV28	TRBJ2-3
CAINIGQGYGNEQFF	TGTGCCATCAATATCGGACAGGGTTACGGCAATGAGCAGTTCTTC	NA	TRBD1	TRBV10-3	TRBJ2-1
CASSWGREQPQHF	TGTGCCAGCAGTTGGGGGAGGGAACAGCCCCAGCATTTT	once	NA	TRBV27	TRBJ1-5
CASRTGRNEKLFF	TGTGCCAGCCGGACAGGTCGAAATGAAAAACTGTTTTTT	NA	TRBD1	TRBV2	TRBJ1-4
CASSPQPRTAGLNTEAFF	TGCGCCAGCAGCCCACAACCGAGGACAGCCGGGTTAAACACTGAAGCTTTCTTT	NA	NA	TRBV4-1	TRBJ1-1
CASSLREGNQPQHF	TGTGCCAGCAGTTTACGGGAGGGCAATCAGCCCCAGCATTTT	once	NA	TRBV6-5	TRBJ1-5
CASSSRRGGTGELFF	TGTGCCAGCAGCTCCCGACGAGGAGGCACCGGGGAGCTGTTTTTT	few	NA	TRBV7-2	TRBJ2-2